This T cell receptor (beta chain) stems from a study of blood T cell repertoires in COVID-19. Study-level information: Spain, Italy and the United States supplied samples that represented acute and convalescent COVID-19. T cells, B-cell-depleted T cells, or PBMCs provided the cDNA or gDNA that served as material.

V was clipped by 3 bases and J by 7 bases, with 13 bases between them. This CDR3 has 14 residues. Germline values: CDR1 SGHRS, CDR2 YFSETQ. Clinical history reported by participants formed the basis on which cohorts were assigned. Profiling relied on immunoSEQ multiplex PCR, and the TCRdb table lists in-frame clones only, not all of them. Among a few hundred thousand clones, 80% to 90% were seen once, and the ten largest hold 1.5% to 2%. Material: PBMCs or T cells enriched from blood (not recorded which). This clonotype originated in a woman in her forties or fifties who had recovered from COVID-19. V and J are TRBV5-1 and TRBJ1-4, with D maybe TRBD1 (5 bases). CDR3 sequence: CASSWRDRGEKLFF. In nucleotides, the CDR3 is TGCGCCAGCAGCTGGAGGGACCGGGGTGAAAAACTGTTTTTT.